The TCR beta chain described here comes from a study of vaccination and CD4 T cells after COVID-19. Comments on this clonotype: Its antigen is not known.

Trimming shortened V by 4 bases and J by 4 bases, and 12 bases separated the two germline ends. This CDR3 is built from 14 residues. Germline lookup yields CDR1 LGHNA and CDR2 YNFKEQ. Cultured CD4+ T-cell DNA underwent Oncomine TCR Beta short-read sequencing. One entry per CDR3 protein, called by TCRdb with MiXCR from the PCR reads. The repertoire has more than 9,000 distinct CDR3 sequences, roughly 41% of them found once; the top ten carry roughly 10%. Treatment here: roughly 10-day PBMC culture with coronavirus spike peptide pools or control peptides (ViraFEST assay). This clonotype originated in a human donor who had recovered from COVID-19. This material consisted of CD4+ T cells from blood, cultured in vitro, taken after SARS-CoV-2 vaccination. The gene calls are TRBV4-2 and TRBJ2-3; D is unclear. The CDR3 DNA follows: TGTGCCAGCAGCCCGCGAGATACTCCAGATACGCAGTATTTT. Translation gives CASSPRDTPDTQYF.